This T cell receptor beta chain comes out of a study of synovial regulatory T cells in juvenile arthritis (dated by TCRdb to the mid-2010s). About the investigation overall: Of the sequenced patients, about six received methotrexate, one received methotrexate plus infliximab, three were therapy-naive, and one had no treatment information. Effector T cell subsets were also sequenced in this cohort for comparisons, but the Treg dataset alone covers only blood and synovial fluid Treg cells. The TCR repertoire comparisons covered Treg and Teff subsets from around ten JIA patients with active disease. Using matched patient samples, the researchers compared TCRbeta CDR3 repertoires across three groups: blood iaTreg cells, other blood Treg cells and synovial fluid Treg cells. Results the study describes overall, beyond this receptor: Lower TCR diversity was observed in blood iaTreg cells than in other blood Treg cells, consistent with antigen-driven expansion. Across patients, iaTreg TCR repertoires were largely private, and these iaTreg repertoires partially overlapped with synovial Teff and blood CPL repertoires. More CDR3 sequences were shared by synovial Treg cells with iaTreg cells than with other blood Treg cells, and a closer relation was confirmed by Chao-Jaccard similarity.

The donors for the TCR repertoire analysis were around 11 juvenile idiopathic arthritis patients with active disease who had not reached inactive disease, of whom 3 were polyarticular and 8 were oligoarticular. A median age of around 10 years (range about 2.4-25) and a median disease duration of around seven years (range 0.2-19.1) were recorded for the TCR-sequenced patients. Samples for TCR repertoire analysis came from two centres in Italy. Peripheral blood mononuclear cells were separated using a Histopaque-1077 density gradient and frozen in about 90% FCS with 10% DMSO. As to this clone: Its antigen remains undetermined.

The library was built by means of the immunoSEQ multiplex PCR assay. TCRbeta CDR3 sequencing was performed by Adaptive Biotechnologies. In the original analysis: To assess repertoire similarity, the researchers used the Chao-modified Jaccard index along with median clonotype overlap taken from 200 random subsamples at equal sample size. The similarity analyses were based on either productive nucleotide sequences or amino acid sequences translated in silico. Hierarchical clustering with single linkage and t-SNE based on Chao-modified Jaccard distances were used to compare repertoires. Repertoire diversity was quantified with the Renyi index, after sample size normalisation, across a range of alpha values. TCRdb took over this immuneACCESS table, retaining in-frame rearrangements with V and J assigned. Such tables are incomplete; in checked studies, under half of the missing clones stem from an unresolved V gene, and the remainder is unexplained. V and J calls and clone size are those listed in that table; D and trimming were worked out from the DNA. Per the sample table, the count is some 10,000 clones. In total, the top ten clones hold 0.35% of the sample.

The source material was Treg cells from blood. The cell subset or site label, read with the paper, signifies: remaining (HLA-DR-negative) circulating blood Treg cells. The TCR comes from a donor aged 2-29 years with juvenile idiopathic arthritis.

CDR3 protein: CSAKQFF. In this chain, TRBV20-1 is recombined with TRBJ2-1. Via the germline V gene (reference sequence), CDR1 is DFQATT and CDR2 SNEGSKA. From cysteine to phenylalanine, the CDR3 is 7 amino acids long. No coding sequence is recorded.